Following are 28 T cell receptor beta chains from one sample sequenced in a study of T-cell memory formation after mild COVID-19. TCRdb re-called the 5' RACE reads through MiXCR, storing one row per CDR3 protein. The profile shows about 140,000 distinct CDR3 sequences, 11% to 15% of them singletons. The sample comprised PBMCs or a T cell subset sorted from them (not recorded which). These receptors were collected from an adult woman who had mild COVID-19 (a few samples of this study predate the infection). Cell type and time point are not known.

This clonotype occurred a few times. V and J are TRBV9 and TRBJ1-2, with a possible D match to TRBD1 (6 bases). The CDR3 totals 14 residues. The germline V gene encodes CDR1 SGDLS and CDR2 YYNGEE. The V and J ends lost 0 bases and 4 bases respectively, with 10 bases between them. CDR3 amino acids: CASSVAGGTYGYTF. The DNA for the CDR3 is TGTGCCAGCAGCGTAGCGGGGGGCACCTATGGCTACACCTTC.

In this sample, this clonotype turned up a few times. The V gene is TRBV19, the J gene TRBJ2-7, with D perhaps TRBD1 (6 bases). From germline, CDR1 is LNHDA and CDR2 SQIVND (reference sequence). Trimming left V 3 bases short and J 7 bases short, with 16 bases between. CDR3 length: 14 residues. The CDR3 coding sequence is TGTGCCAGTAGTATGCAGGCAGGGGTGGTAGAGCAGTACTTC. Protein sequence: CASSMQAGVVEQYF.

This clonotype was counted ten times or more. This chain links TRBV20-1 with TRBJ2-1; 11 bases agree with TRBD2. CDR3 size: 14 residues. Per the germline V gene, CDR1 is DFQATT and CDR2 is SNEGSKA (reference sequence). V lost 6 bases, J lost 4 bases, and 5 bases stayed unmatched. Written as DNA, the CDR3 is TGCAGTGCCCCGGGACTAGCGGAGTACAATGAGCAGTTCTTC. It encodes CSAPGLAEYNEQFF.

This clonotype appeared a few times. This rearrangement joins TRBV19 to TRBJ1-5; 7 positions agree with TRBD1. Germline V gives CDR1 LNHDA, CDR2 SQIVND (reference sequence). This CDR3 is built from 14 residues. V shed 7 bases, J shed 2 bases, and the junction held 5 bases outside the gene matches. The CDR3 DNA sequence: TGTGCCAGTATGACAGGGAGGGGCAATCAGCCCCAGCATTTT. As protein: CASMTGRGNQPQHF.

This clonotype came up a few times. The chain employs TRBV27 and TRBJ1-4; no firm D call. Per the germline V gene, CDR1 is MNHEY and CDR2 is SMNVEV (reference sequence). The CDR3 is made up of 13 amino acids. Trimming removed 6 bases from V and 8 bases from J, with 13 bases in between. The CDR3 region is CASRTSGNEKLFF. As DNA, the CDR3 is TGTGCCAGCAGGACCTCCGGGAACGAAAAACTGTTTTTT.

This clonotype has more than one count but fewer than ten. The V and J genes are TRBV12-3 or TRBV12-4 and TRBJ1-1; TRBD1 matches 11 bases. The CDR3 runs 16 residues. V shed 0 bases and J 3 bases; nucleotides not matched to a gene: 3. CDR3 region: CASSLAGTGGYTEAFF. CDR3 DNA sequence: TGTGCCAGCAGTTTAGCCGGGACAGGGGGATACACTGAAGCTTTCTTT.

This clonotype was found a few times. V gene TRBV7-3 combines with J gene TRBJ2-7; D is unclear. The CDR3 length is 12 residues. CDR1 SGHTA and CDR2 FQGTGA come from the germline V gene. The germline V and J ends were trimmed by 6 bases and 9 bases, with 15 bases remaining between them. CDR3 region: CASSSHNLGQYF. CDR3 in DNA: TGTGCCAGCAGTTCGCACAACCTTGGGCAGTACTTC.

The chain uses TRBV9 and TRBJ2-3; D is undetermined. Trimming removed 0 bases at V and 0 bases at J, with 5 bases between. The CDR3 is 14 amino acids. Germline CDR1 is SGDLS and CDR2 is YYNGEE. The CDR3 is CASSVVGSTDTQYF. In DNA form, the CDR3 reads TGTGCCAGCAGCGTAGTAGGCAGCACAGATACGCAGTATTTT.

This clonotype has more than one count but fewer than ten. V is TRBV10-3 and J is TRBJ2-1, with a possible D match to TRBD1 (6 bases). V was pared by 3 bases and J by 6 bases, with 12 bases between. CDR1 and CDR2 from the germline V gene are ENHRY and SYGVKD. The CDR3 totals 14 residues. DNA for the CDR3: TGTGCCATCAGTGACAGGACAGCCACCAATGAGCAGTTCTTC. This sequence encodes CAISDRTATNEQFF.

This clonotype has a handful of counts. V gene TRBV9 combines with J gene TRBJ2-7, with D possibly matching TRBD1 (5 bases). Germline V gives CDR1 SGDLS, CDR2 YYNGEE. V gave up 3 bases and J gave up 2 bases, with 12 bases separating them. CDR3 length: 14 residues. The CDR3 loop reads CASSAQTDTYEQYF. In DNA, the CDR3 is TGTGCCAGCAGCGCCCAGACAGATACCTACGAGCAGTACTTC.

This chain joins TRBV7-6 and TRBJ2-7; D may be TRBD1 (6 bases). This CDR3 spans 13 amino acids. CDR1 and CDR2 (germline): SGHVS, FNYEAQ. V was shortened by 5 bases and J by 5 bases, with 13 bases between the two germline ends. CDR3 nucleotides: TGTGCCAGCAGCGATTACAGGGTTCACGAGCAGTACTTC. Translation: CASSDYRVHEQYF.

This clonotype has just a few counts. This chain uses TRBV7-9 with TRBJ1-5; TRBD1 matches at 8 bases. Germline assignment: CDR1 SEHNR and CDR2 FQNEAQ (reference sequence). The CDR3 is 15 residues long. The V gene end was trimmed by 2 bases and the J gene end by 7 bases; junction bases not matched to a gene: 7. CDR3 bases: TGTGCCAGCAGCTTAATGGAGACAGGGGAACAGCCCCAGCATTTT. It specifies CASSLMETGEQPQHF.

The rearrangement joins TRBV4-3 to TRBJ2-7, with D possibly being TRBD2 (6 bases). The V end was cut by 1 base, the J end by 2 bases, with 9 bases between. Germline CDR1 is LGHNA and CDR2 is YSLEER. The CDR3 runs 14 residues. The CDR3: CASSQGGLPYEQYF. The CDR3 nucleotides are TGCGCCAGCAGCCAAGGGGGACTTCCCTACGAGCAGTACTTC.

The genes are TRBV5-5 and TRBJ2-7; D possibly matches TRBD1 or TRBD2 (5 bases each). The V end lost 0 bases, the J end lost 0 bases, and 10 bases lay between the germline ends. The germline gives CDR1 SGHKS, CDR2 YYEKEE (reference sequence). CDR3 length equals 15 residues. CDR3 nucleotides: TGTGCCAGCAGCTTGGTGGGGGAGTCCTCCTACGAGCAGTACTTC. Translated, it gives CASSLVGESSYEQYF.

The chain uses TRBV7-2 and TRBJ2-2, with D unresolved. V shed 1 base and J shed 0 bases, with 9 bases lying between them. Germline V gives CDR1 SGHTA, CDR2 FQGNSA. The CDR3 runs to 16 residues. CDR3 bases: TGTGCCAGCAGCTTAGGGTTGTTCGCGAACACCGGGGAGCTGTTTTTT. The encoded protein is CASSLGLFANTGELFF.

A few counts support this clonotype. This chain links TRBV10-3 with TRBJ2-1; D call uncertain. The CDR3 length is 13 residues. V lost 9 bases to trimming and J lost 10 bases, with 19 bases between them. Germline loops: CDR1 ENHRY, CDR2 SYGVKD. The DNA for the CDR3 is TGTGCCATAGAGCGAGCGCCGCTTGAGGAGCAGTTCTTC. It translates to CAIERAPLEEQFF.

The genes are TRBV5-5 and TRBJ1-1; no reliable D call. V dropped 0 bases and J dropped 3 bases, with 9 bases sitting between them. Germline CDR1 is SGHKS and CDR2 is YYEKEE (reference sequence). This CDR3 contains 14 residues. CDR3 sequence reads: CASSLDFADTEAFF. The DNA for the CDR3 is TGTGCCAGCAGCTTGGATTTTGCGGACACTGAAGCTTTCTTT.

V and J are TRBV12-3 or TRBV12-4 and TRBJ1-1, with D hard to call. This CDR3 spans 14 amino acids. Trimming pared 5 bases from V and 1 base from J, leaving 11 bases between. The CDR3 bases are TGTGCCAGCAGTGTACTGGGCTCGAACACTGAAGCTTTCTTT. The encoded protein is CASSVLGSNTEAFF.

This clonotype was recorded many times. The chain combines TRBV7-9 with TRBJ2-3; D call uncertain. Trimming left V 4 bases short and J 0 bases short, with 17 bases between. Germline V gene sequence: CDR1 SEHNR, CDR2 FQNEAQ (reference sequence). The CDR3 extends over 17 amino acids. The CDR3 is CASSSYKGGASTDTQYF. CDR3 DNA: TGTGCCAGCAGCTCCTACAAGGGCGGAGCTAGCACAGATACGCAGTATTTT. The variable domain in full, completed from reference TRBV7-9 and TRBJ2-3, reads DTGVSQNPRHKITKRGQNVTFRCDPISEHNRLYWYRQTLGQGPEFLTYFQNEAQLEKSRLLSDRFSAERPKGSFSTLEIQRTEQGDSAMYLCASSSYKGGASTDTQYFGPGTRLTVL.

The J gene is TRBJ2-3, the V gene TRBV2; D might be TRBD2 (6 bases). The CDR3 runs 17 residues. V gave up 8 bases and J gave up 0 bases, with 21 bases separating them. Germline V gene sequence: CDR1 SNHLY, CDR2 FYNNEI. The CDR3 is CASAQRRPGTSTDTQYF. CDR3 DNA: TGTGCCAGCGCCCAAAGGCGGCCAGGGACTAGCACAGATACGCAGTATTTT. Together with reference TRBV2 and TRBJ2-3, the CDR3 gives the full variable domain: EPEVTQTPSHQVTQMGQEVILRCVPISNHLYFYWYRQILGQKVEFLVSFYNNEISEKSEIFDDQFSVERPDGSNFTLKIRSTKLEDSAMYFCASAQRRPGTSTDTQYFGPGTRLTVL.

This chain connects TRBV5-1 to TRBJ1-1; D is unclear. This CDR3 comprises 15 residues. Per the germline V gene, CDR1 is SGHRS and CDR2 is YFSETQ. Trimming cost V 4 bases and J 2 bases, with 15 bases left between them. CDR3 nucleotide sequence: TGCGCCAGCAGCCCCGGGCAAGCCCAAAACACTGAAGCTTTCTTT. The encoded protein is CASSPGQAQNTEAFF.

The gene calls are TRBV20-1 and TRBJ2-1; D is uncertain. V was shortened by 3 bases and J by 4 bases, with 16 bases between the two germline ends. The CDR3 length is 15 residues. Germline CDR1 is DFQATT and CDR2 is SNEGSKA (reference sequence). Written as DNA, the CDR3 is TGCAGTGCTAGCCCCGACAATGACTTTTACAATGAGCAGTTCTTC. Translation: CSASPDNDFYNEQFF.

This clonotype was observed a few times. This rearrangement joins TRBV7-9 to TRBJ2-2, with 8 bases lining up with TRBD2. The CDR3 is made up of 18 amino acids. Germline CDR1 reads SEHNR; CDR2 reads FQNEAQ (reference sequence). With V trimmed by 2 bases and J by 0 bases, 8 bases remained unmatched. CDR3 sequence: CASSLTIGGGPNTGELFF. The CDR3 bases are TGTGCCAGCAGCTTAACGATTGGCGGGGGGCCGAACACCGGGGAGCTGTTTTTT. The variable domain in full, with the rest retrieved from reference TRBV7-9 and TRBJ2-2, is DTGVSQNPRHKITKRGQNVTFRCDPISEHNRLYWYRQTLGQGPEFLTYFQNEAQLEKSRLLSDRFSAERPKGSFSTLEIQRTEQGDSAMYLCASSLTIGGGPNTGELFFGEGSRLTVL.

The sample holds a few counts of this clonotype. CDR3 in DNA: TGCAGTGCTAGAGATTCCGGATACGCTTATGGCTACACCTTC. It yields the protein CSARDSGYAYGYTF. The chain combines TRBV20-1 with TRBJ1-2; the D is unclear. CDR1 is DFQATT and CDR2 is SNEGSKA in the germline V gene (reference sequence). The CDR3 sequence is 14 residues long. Trimming removed 0 bases from V and 5 bases from J, with 13 bases in between.

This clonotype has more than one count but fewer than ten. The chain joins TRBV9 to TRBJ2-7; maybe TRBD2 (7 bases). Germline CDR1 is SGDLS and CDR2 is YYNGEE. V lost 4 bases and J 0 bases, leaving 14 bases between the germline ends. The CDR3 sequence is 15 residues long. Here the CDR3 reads CASSPHGGPSYEQYF. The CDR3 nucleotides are TGTGCCAGCAGCCCCCACGGGGGGCCCTCCTACGAGCAGTACTTC.

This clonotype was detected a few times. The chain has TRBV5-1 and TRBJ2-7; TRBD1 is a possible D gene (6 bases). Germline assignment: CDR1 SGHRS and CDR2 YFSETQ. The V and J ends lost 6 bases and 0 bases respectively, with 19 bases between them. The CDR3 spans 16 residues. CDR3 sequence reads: CASTPDFGQSSYEQYF. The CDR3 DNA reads TGCGCCAGCACCCCCGACTTTGGACAGAGCTCCTACGAGCAGTACTTC.

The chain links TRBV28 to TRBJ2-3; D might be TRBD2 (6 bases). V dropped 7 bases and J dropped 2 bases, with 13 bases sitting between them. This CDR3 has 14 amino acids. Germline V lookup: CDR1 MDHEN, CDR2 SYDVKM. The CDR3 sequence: CASNGLTVTDTQYF. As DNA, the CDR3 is TGTGCCAGCAATGGACTAACTGTCACAGATACGCAGTATTTT.

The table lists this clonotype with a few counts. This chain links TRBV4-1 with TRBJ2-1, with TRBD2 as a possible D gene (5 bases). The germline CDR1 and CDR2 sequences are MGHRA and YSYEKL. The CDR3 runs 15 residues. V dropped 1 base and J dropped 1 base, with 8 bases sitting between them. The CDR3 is CASSQGTASYNEQFF. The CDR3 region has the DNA TGCGCCAGCAGCCAAGGGACTGCATCCTACAATGAGCAGTTCTTC.